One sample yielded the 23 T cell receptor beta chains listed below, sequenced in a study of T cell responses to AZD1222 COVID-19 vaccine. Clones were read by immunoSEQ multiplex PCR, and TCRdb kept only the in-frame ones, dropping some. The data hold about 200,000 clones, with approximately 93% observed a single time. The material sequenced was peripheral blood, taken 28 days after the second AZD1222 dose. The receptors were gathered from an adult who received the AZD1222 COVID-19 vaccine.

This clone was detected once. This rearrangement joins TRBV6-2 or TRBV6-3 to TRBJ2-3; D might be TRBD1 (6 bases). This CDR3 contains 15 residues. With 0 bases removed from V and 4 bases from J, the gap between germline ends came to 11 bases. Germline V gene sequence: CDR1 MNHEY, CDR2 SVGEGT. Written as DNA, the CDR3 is TGTGCCAGCAGTTACTCTAACAGGGATTCAGATACGCAGTATTTT. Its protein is CASSYSNRDSDTQYF.

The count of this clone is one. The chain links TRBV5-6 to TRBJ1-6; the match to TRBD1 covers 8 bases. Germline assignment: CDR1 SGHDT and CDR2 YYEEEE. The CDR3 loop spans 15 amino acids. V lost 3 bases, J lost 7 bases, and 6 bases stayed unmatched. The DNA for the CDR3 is TGTGCCAGCAGCTCCCGGGACAGGCCCAATTCACCCCTCCACTTT. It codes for CASSSRDRPNSPLHF.

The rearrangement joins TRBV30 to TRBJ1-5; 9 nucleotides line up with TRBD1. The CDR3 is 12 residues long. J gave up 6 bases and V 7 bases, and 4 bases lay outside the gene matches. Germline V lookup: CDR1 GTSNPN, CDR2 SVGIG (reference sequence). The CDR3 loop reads CASGTGIQPQHF. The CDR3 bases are TGTGCCTCCGGGACAGGGATTCAGCCCCAGCATTTT.

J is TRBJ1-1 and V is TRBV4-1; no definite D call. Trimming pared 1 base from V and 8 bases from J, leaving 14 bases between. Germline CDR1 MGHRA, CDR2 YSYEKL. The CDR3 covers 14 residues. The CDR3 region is CASSQVPGSAEAFF. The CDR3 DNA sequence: TGCGCCAGCAGCCAAGTACCAGGCAGCGCCGAAGCTTTCTTT.

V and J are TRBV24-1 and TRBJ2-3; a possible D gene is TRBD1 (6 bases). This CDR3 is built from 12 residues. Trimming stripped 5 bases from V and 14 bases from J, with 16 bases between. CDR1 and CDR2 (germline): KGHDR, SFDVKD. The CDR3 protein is CATSGPDRRPYF. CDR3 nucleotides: TGTGCCACCAGTGGGCCGGACAGAAGGCCGTATTTT.

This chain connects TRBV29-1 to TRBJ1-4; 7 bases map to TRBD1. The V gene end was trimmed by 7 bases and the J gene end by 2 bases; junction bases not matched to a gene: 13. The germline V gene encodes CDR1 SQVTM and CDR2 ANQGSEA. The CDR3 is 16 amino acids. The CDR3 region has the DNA TGCAGCGCCGGAGGGGGCTCAGGGCTGACTAATGAAAAACTGTTTTTT. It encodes CSAGGGSGLTNEKLFF. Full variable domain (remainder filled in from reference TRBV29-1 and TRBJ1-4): SAVISQKPSRDICQRGTSLTIQCQVDSQVTMMFWYRQQPGQSLTLIATANQGSEATYESGFVIDKFPISRPNLTFSTLTVSNMSPEDSSIYLCSAGGGSGLTNEKLFFGSGTQLSVL.

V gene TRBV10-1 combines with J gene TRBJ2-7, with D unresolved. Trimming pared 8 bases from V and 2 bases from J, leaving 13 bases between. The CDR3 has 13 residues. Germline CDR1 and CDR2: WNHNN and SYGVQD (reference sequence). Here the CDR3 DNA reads TGCGCCAGCTCCGCCTCCGGTCCCTACGAGCAGTACTTC. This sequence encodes CASSASGPYEQYF.

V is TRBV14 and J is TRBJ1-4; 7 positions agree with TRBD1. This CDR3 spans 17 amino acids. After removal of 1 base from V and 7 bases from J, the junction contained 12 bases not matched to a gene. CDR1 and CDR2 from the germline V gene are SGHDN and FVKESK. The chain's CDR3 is CASSQGQGATSTEKLFF. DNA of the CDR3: TGTGCCAGCAGCCAAGGACAGGGAGCCACTAGTACTGAAAAACTGTTTTTT.

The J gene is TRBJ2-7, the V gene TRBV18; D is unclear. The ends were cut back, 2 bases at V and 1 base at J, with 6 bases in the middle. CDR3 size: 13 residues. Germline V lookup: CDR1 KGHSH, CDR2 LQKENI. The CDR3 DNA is TGTGCCAGCTCACCAGGGGTTTCCTACGAGCAGTACTTC. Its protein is CASSPGVSYEQYF.

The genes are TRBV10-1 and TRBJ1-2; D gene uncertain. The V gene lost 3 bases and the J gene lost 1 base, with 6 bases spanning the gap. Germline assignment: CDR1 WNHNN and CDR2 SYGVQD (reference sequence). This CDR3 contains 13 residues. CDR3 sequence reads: CASSDKFNYGYTF. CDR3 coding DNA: TGCGCCAGCAGTGACAAATTTAACTATGGCTACACCTTC.

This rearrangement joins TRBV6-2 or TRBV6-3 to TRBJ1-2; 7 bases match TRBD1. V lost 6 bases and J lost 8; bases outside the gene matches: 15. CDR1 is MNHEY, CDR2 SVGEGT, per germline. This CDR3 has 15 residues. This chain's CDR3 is CASSHYITGVYGYTF. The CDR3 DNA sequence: TGTGCCAGCAGCCACTATATTACAGGGGTCTACGGCTACACCTTC.

In DNA, the CDR3 is TGTGCCAGCAGTGAGGGACCCTACTATGGCTACACCTTC. Amino acids: CASSEGPYYGYTF. The rearrangement joins TRBV6-2 or TRBV6-3 to TRBJ1-2; tentative D call: TRBD1 (5 bases). The ends were cut back, 5 bases at V and 3 bases at J, with 10 bases in the middle. Germline V gene sequence: CDR1 MNHEY, CDR2 SVGEGT. The CDR3 is 13 residues long.

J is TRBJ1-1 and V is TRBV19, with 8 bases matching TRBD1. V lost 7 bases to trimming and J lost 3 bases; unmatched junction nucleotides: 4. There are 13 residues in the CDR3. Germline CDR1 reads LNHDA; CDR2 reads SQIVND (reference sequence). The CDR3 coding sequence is TGTGCCAGTATCCAGGGGGCTTACACTGAAGCTTTCTTT. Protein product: CASIQGAYTEAFF. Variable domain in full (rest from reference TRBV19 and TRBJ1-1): DGGITQSPKYLFRKEGQNVTLSCEQNLNHDAMYWYRQDPGQGLRLIYYSQIVNDFQKGDIAEGYSVSREKKESFPLTVTSAQKNPTAFYLCASIQGAYTEAFFGQGTRLTVV.

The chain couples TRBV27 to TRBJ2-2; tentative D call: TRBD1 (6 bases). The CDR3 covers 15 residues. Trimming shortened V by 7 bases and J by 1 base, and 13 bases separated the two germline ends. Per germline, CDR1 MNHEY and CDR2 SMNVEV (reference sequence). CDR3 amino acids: CASTRDTKNTGELFF. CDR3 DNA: TGTGCCAGCACTCGGGACACAAAGAACACCGGGGAGCTGTTTTTT.

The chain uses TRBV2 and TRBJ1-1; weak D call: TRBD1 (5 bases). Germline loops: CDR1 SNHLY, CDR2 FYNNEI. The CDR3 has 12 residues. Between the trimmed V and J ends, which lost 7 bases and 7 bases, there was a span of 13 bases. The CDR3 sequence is CASTVGRGEAFF. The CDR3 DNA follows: TGTGCCAGCACGGTGGGGCGAGGTGAAGCTTTCTTT.

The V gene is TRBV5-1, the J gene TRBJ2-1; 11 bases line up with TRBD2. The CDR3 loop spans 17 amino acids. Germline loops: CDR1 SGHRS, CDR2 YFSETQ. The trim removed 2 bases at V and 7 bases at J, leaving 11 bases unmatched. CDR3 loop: CASSFTSGGPRGNEQFF. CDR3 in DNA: TGCGCCAGCAGCTTTACTAGCGGGGGCCCCAGAGGTAATGAGCAGTTCTTC.

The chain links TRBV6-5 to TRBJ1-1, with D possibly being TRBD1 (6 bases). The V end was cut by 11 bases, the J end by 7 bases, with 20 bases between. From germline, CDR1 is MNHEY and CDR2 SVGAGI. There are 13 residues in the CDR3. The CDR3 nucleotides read TGTGCCGGTACGACAGGTTCTTTGGGTGAAGCTTTCTTT. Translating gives CAGTTGSLGEAFF.

The chain's CDR3 is CASSLEGFTGELFF. CDR3 DNA sequence: TGTGCCAGCAGCTTAGAAGGTTTCACCGGGGAGCTGTTTTTT. The chain carries TRBV7-9 and TRBJ2-2; the D is unclear. V was cut by 1 base and J by 4 bases, with 7 bases left in between. The CDR3 contains 14 residues. Germline V gene sequence: CDR1 SEHNR, CDR2 FQNEAQ (reference sequence).

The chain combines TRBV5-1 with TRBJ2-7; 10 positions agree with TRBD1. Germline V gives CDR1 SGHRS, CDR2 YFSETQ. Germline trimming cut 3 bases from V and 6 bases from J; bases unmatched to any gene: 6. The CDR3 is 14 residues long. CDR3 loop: CASSSRQGAVEQYF. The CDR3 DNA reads TGCGCCAGCAGCTCCAGACAGGGGGCAGTCGAGCAGTACTTC.

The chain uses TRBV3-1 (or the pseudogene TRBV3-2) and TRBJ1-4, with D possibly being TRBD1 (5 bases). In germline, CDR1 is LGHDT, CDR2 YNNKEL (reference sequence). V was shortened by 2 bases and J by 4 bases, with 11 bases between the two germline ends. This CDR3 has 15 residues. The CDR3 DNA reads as TGTGCCAGCAGCCAATTTTCCAGGGTTAATGAAAAACTGTTTTTT. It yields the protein CASSQFSRVNEKLFF.

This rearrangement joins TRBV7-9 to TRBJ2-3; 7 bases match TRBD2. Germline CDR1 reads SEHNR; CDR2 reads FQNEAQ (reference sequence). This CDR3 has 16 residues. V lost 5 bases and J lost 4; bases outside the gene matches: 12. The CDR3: CASSLTRDYYSDTQYF. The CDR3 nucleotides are TGTGCCAGCAGCCTGACCCGGGACTACTATTCAGATACGCAGTATTTT.

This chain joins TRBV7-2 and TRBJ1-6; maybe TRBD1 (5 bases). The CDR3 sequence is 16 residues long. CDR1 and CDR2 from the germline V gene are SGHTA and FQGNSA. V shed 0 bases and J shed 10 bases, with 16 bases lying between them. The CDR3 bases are TGTGCCAGCAGCTTAGCTGGAGGGGCGCTCCTCTCACCCCTCCACTTT. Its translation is CASSLAGGALLSPLHF.

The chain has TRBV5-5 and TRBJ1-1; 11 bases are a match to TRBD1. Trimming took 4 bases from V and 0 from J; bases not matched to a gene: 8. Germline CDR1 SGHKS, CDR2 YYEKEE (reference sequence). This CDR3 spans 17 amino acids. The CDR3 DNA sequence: TGTGCCAGCAGCAGGGGGGACAGGGGGTCCCTGAACACTGAAGCTTTCTTT. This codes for CASSRGDRGSLNTEAFF.